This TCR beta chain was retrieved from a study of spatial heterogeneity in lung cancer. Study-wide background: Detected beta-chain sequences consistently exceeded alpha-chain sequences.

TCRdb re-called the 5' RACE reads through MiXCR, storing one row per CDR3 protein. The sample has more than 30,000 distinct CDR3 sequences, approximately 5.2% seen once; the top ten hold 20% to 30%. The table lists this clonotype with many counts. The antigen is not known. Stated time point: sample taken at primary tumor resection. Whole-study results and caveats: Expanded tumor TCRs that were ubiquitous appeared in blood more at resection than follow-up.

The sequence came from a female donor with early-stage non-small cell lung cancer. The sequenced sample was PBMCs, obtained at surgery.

Here the CDR3 reads CAISLIDTGELFF. The CDR3 nucleotides are TGTGCCATCAGCTTAATTGATACCGGGGAGCTGTTTTTT. The chain uses TRBV10-3 and TRBJ2-2; D not certain. This CDR3 comprises 13 residues. Germline CDR1 and CDR2: ENHRY and SYGVKD. V was pared by 6 bases and J by 5 bases, with 10 bases between.